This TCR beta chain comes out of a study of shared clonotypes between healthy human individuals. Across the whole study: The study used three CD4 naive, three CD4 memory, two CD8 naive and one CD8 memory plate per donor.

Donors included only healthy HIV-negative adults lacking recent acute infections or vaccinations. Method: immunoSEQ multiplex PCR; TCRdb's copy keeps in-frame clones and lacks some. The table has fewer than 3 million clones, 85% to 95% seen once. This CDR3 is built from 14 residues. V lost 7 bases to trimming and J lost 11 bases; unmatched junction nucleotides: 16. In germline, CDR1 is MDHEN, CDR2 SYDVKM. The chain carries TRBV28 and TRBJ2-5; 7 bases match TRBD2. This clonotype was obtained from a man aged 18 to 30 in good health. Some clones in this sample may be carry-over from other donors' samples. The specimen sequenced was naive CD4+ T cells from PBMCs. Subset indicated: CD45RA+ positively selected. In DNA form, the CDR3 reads TGTGCCAGCACCTTGACCGGGGGGTCCGGAGAGCAGTACTTC. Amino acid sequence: CASTLTGGSGEQYF. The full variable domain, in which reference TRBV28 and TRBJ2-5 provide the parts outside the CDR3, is DVKVTQSSRYLVKRTGEKVFLECVQDMDHENMFWYRQDPGLGLRLIYFSYDVKMKEKGDIPEGYSVSREKKERFSLILESASTNQTSMYLCASTLTGGSGEQYFGPGTRLLVL.